Listed below are T cell receptor beta chains from one sample, sequenced in a study of regulatory T cells in long-lasting Graves disease. TCRdb independently ran MiXCR on the multiplex PCR reads; one entry per CDR3 protein. Of about 620,000 distinct CDR3 sequences in the sample, roughly 16% were seen once. Separately, the same data were catalogued under a study of T cells in Graves' hyperthyroidism and ophthalmopathy.

Sample: peripheral blood mononuclear cells (PBMCs), taken at new diagnosis, from a patient treated with antithyroid drugs. Receptors originate from a woman aged 25 to 39 with Graves disease. The CDR3 runs from the conserved cysteine through the conserved F or W. A D gene is named only where the DNA matches it firmly. Clone sizes are given selectively: once, few, many, or a class where the clone is expanded.

V	D	size	J	CDR3	DNA
TRBV3-1	-	-	TRBJ1-2	CASSHGGVYYGYTF	TGTGCCAGCAGCCATGGGGGCGTCTACTATGGCTACACCTTC
TRBV9	-	-	TRBJ2-1	CASSADNEQFF	TGTGCCAGCAGCGCCGACAATGAGCAGTTCTTC
TRBV9	-	-	TRBJ2-3	CASSVDLSTDTQYF	TGTGCCAGCAGCGTAGACCTAAGCACAGATACGCAGTATTTT
TRBV12-3/TRBV12-4	-	few	TRBJ1-2	CASSFGTGGYTF	TGTGCCAGCAGTTTTGGGACGGGTGGCTACACCTTC
TRBV30	-	many	TRBJ1-5	CAWSGAVRNQPQHF	TGTGCCTGGAGCGGGGCAGTTCGCAATCAGCCCCAGCATTTT
TRBV3-1	-	-	TRBJ2-7	CASSQDGRYEQYF	TGTGCCAGCAGCCAAGATGGCCGCTACGAGCAGTACTTC
TRBV20-1	-	few	TRBJ2-1	CSARGVGPGAASNEQFF	TGCAGTGCTAGAGGGGTAGGTCCGGGGGCCGCAAGCAATGAGCAGTTCTTC
TRBV6-5	-	few	TRBJ2-1	CASSSPGRGEQFF	TGTGCCAGCAGTTCCCCCGGCCGGGGGGAGCAGTTCTTC
TRBV29-1	TRBD1	many	TRBJ1-2	CSVDRQGSYGGYTF	TGCAGCGTTGACAGACAGGGAAGTTATGGCGGCTACACCTTC
TRBV28	TRBD1	many	TRBJ1-2	CASLGGADYGYTF	TGTGCCAGTCTAGGGGGCGCAGACTATGGCTACACCTTC
TRBV28	-	many	TRBJ1-2	CASSRDMTVEGYTF	TGTGCCAGCAGTCGGGACATGACGGTGGAAGGCTACACCTTC
TRBV6-5	TRBD1	many	TRBJ2-5	CASSLEGTGPGTQYF	TGTGCCAGCAGTTTAGAAGGGACAGGCCCCGGGACCCAGTACTTC
TRBV5-1	-	few	TRBJ2-5	CASSLARAGETQYF	TGCGCCAGCAGCTTGGCCCGGGCGGGAGAGACCCAGTACTTC
TRBV30	-	many	TRBJ1-1	CAWSRIGGQTAEAFF	TGTGCCTGGAGTCGCATCGGGGGCCAGACAGCTGAAGCTTTCTTT
TRBV7-2	TRBD2	many	TRBJ2-3	CASSLSSSGSSDTQYF	TGTGCCAGCAGCTTATCGTCTAGCGGGAGTTCAGATACGCAGTATTTT
TRBV18	TRBD1	-	TRBJ2-7	CASSHRDRAYEQYF	TGTGCCAGCTCACACCGGGACAGAGCCTACGAGCAGTACTTC
TRBV5-5	-	-	TRBJ1-5	CASSLLRSNQPQHF	TGTGCCAGCAGCTTACTCCGAAGCAATCAGCCCCAGCATTTT
TRBV29-1	-	-	TRBJ2-1	CSVEEGLVSDDEQFF	TGCAGCGTTGAAGAAGGCCTAGTTAGCGATGATGAGCAGTTCTTC
TRBV30	TRBD2	-	TRBJ2-3	CAGVTSGYTDTQYF	TGTGCCGGGGTGACTAGCGGGTACACAGATACGCAGTATTTT
TRBV7-9	-	few	TRBJ1-6	CASSAARENSPLHF	TGTGCCAGCAGCGCCGCCAGGGAGAATTCACCCCTCCACTTT
TRBV28	-	-	TRBJ1-2	CASSWTRDGYTF	TGTGCCAGCAGCTGGACCCGGGATGGCTACACCTTC
TRBV2	-	many	TRBJ2-5	CASSRIPGGGTQYF	TGTGCCAGCAGTCGAATCCCAGGAGGGGGGACCCAGTACTTC
TRBV6-5	-	few	TRBJ2-1	CASSYGGFDEQFF	TGTGCCAGCAGTTACGGGGGGTTCGATGAGCAGTTCTTC
TRBV27	TRBD2	many	TRBJ2-1	CASTSGRLAGVNEQFF	TGTGCCAGCACCTCGGGGCGGCTAGCGGGAGTGAATGAGCAGTTCTTC
TRBV3-1	TRBD2	many	TRBJ2-3	CASSQVGTSADTQYF	TGTGCCAGCAGCCAAGTGGGGACTAGCGCGGATACGCAGTATTTT
TRBV30	-	few	TRBJ1-5	CAWSKSSNQPQHF	TGTGCCTGGAGTAAAAGTAGCAATCAGCCCCAGCATTTT
TRBV7-2	TRBD1	few	TRBJ1-3	CASSPRQGDSGNTIYF	TGTGCCAGCAGCCCCCGACAGGGAGATTCTGGAAACACCATATATTTT
TRBV28	-	many	TRBJ1-4	CASSPGNPNEKLFF	TGTGCCAGCAGCCCAGGGAACCCGAATGAAAAACTGTTTTTT
TRBV28	-	many	TRBJ2-1	CAIKDLSSYNEQFF	TGTGCCATCAAGGACCTAAGCTCCTACAATGAGCAGTTCTTC
TRBV6-2/TRBV6-3	TRBD1	-	TRBJ2-4	CASSYPTGSKNIQYF	TGTGCCAGCAGTTACCCGACAGGGAGCAAAAACATTCAGTACTTC
TRBV10-3	TRBD1	few	TRBJ2-1	CAIMAGTGASEPYNEQFF	TGTGCCATCATGGCCGGGACAGGGGCTTCAGAACCCTACAATGAGCAGTTCTTC
TRBV20-1	-	-	TRBJ2-7	CSARAEWDHFYEQYF	TGCAGTGCTAGAGCGGAATGGGACCACTTCTACGAGCAGTACTTC
TRBV2	-	many	TRBJ2-1	CASSVQMYNEQFF	TGTGCCAGCAGTGTTCAGATGTACAATGAGCAGTTCTTC
TRBV20-1	-	-	TRBJ1-6	CSAPEFWVNSPLHF	TGCAGTGCTCCCGAATTTTGGGTGAATTCACCCCTCCACTTT
TRBV12-3/TRBV12-4	-	many	TRBJ1-5	CASSVGGQPQHF	TGTGCCAGCAGTGTCGGAGGGCAGCCCCAGCATTTT
TRBV7-3	-	few	TRBJ2-4	CASSSTPDYIQYF	TGTGCCAGCAGCAGTACACCCGATTACATTCAGTACTTC
TRBV7-8	-	-	TRBJ1-5	CASSFSWEPNSNQPQHF	TGTGCCAGCAGCTTTTCTTGGGAGCCGAATAGCAATCAGCCCCAGCATTTT